This TCR beta chain was retrieved from a study of blood T cell repertoires in COVID-19. Across the whole study: T cells, B-cell-depleted T cells, or PBMCs provided the cDNA or gDNA that served as material.

Followed over time, Seattle patients had been enrolled while infection was active. The CDR3 contains 15 residues. The junction had 9 bases not matched to a gene; V was cut back by 5 bases and J by 10 bases. Germline CDR1 reads LNHDA; CDR2 reads SQIVND (reference sequence). As originally analysed: Reference gene primer amplification gave nucleated cell count estimates. Repertoires were generated with immunoSEQ multiplex PCR, while TCRdb's copy carries only in-frame clones and drops some. V and J calls and clone size come straight from that table; D and trimming were deduced from the DNA. The data hold some 360,000 clones, with about 90% observed a single time.

The sequence came from a woman aged 60 to 75 with COVID-19, enrolled during active disease. Specimen: peripheral blood. The chain uses TRBV19 and TRBJ1-4, with 11 nucleotides matching TRBD1. CDR3 in amino acids: CASSAFPGQGGKLFF. In nucleotides, the CDR3 is TGTGCCAGTAGTGCCTTCCCGGGACAGGGGGGAAAACTGTTTTTT.